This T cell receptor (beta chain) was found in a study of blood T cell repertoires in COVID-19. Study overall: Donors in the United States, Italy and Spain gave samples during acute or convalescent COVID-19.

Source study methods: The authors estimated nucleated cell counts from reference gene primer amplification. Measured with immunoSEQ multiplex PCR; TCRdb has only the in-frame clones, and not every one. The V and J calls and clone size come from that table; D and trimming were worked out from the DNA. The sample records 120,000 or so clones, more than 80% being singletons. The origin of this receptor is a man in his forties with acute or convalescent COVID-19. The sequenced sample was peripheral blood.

DNA for the CDR3: TGTGCCAGCACTCGGACAGCGGACTCTGGAAACACCATATATTTT. As protein: CASTRTADSGNTIYF. This chain connects TRBV6-5 to TRBJ1-3; D is perhaps TRBD1 (6 bases). V was clipped by 7 bases and J by 0 bases, with 13 bases between them. The CDR3 totals 15 residues. Germline V gene data show CDR1 as MNHEY and CDR2 as SVGAGI.